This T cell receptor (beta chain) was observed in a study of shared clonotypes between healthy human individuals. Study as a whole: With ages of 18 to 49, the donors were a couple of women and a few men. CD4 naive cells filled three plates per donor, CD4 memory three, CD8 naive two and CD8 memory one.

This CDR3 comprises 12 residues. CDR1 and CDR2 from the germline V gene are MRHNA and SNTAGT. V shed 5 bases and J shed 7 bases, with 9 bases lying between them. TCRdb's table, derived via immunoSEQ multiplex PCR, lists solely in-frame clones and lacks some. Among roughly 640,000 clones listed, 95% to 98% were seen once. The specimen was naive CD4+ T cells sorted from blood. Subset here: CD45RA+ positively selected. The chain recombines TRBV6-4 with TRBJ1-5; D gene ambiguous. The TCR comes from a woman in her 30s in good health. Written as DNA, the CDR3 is TGTGCCAGCAGTAAAGGGAGCCAGCCCCAGCATTTT. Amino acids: CASSKGSQPQHF.